The 14 T cell receptor beta chains below all came from one sample that was sequenced in a study of blood T cell repertoires in COVID-19 (dated by TCRdb to about 2020). The method was the immunoSEQ multiplex PCR assay. TCRdb carries this immuneACCESS record with in-frame sequences only. Its versions omit some clonotypes, under half of them owing to an unresolved V gene in the studies checked, with the rest unexplained. Present in this sample are about 320,000 clones, around 90% of which were seen just once. The ten top clones hold 5.5% to 6% of the sample. Sequencing was carried out using PBMCs or T cells enriched from blood (not recorded which). These receptors originate from a woman aged 30 to 39 who had recovered from COVID-19.

This clone was seen a few times. This chain uses TRBV27 with TRBJ2-7; no clear D. In germline, CDR1 is MNHEY, CDR2 SMNVEV (reference sequence). This CDR3 spans 13 amino acids. Trimming stripped 2 bases from V and 3 bases from J, with 8 bases between. CDR3 sequence: CASSLTEFYEQYF. CDR3 DNA sequence: TGTGCCAGCAGTTTAACAGAGTTCTACGAGCAGTACTTC.

This chain connects TRBV5-4 to TRBJ2-2; 9 bases align to TRBD2. The CDR3 has 17 residues. V shed 0 bases and J 8 bases; nucleotides not matched to a gene: 11. Germline CDR1 is SGHNT and CDR2 is YYREEE (reference sequence). The CDR3 nucleotides are TGTGCCAGCAGCTTGGATAGTTCGGCGGGGGGGCGAGGGGAGCTGTTTTTT. Amino acids: CASSLDSSAGGRGELFF.

The chain uses TRBV9 and TRBJ2-1; 7 bases fit TRBD1. The CDR3 is made up of 14 amino acids. Germline CDR1 SGDLS, CDR2 YYNGEE. Germline trimming cut 8 bases from V and 1 base from J; bases unmatched to any gene: 6. The CDR3 sequence: CASNPGQSYNEQFF. For the CDR3, the DNA is TGTGCCAGTAACCCGGGACAGTCCTACAATGAGCAGTTCTTC.

The rearrangement uses TRBV6-5 and TRBJ1-5, with 8 bases identical to TRBD1. Losses at the gene ends were 6 bases for V and 1 base for J; bases not matched to a gene: 5. This CDR3 has 15 amino acids. Germline V gene data show CDR1 as MNHEY and CDR2 as SVGAGI. The CDR3 sequence is CASSDNRGSNQPQHF. In DNA, the CDR3 is TGTGCCAGCAGCGACAACAGGGGGAGCAATCAGCCCCAGCATTTT.

The chain links TRBV6-1 to TRBJ1-5; no firm D call. The germline V gene encodes CDR1 MNHNS and CDR2 SASEGT. The CDR3 contains 15 residues. V gave up 3 bases and J gave up 4 bases, with 13 bases separating them. The CDR3 reads CASSDLPDLNQPQHF. CDR3 in DNA: TGTGCCAGCAGTGATCTCCCCGACTTGAATCAGCCCCAGCATTTT.

Turning to this clone: Within the sample, other DNA sequences also encode this same CDR3. The chain is built from TRBV19 and TRBJ2-1, with 9 nucleotides matching TRBD2. The CDR3 totals 15 residues. The germline V gene has CDR1 LNHDA and CDR2 SQIVND (reference sequence). Germline trimming cut 3 bases from V and 7 bases from J; bases unmatched to any gene: 7. CDR3 amino acids: CASSILAGGLNEQFF. In nucleotides, the CDR3 is TGTGCCAGTAGTATTTTGGCGGGGGGGCTGAATGAGCAGTTCTTC.

The rearrangement joins TRBV7-8 to TRBJ2-1, with 7 positions matching TRBD2. This CDR3 contains 15 residues. V lost 1 base to trimming and J lost 7 bases; unmatched junction nucleotides: 7. Germline V CDR1 and CDR2: SGHVS, FQNEAQ. The DNA for the CDR3 is TGTGCCAGCAGCTTAGGAACGGGGCGGGGGAATGAGCAGTTCTTC. Its translation is CASSLGTGRGNEQFF.

The J gene is TRBJ2-1, the V gene TRBV9; 9 nucleotides agree with TRBD2. Germline CDR1 is SGDLS and CDR2 is YYNGEE. V was pared by 1 base and J by 4 bases, with 6 bases of the junction left unmatched. This CDR3 region has 16 residues. The CDR3 spells CASSVMSGGRYNEQFF. CDR3 in DNA: TGTGCCAGCAGCGTAATGAGCGGGGGGCGGTACAATGAGCAGTTCTTC.

Here the CDR3 DNA reads TGTGCCAGCAGCTTAAGGGGTCGGGGACAGGGGATTACTGAAGCTTTCTTT. Translating it yields CASSLRGRGQGITEAFF. J is TRBJ1-1 and V is TRBV7-3; 10 positions agree with TRBD1. CDR1 is SGHTA, CDR2 FQGTGA, per germline. Unmatched junction bases numbered 10, after V lost 1 base and J lost 5 bases. The CDR3 is made up of 17 amino acids.

This chain uses TRBV27 with TRBJ2-1, with D hard to call. The length of the CDR3 is 13 residues. From germline, CDR1 is MNHEY and CDR2 SMNVEV (reference sequence). Trimming shortened V by 4 bases and J by 5 bases, and 9 bases separated the two germline ends. The CDR3 region is CASSSWQNNEQFF. The CDR3 DNA sequence: TGTGCCAGCAGTTCGTGGCAAAACAATGAGCAGTTCTTC.

Written as DNA, the CDR3 is TGTGCCAGCAGCCATATAGGGGAGGACTATGGCTACACCTTC. Protein sequence: CASSHIGEDYGYTF. The chain joins TRBV3-1 (or the pseudogene TRBV3-2) to TRBJ1-2, with a weak D call TRBD1 (5 bases). Trimming left V 3 bases short and J 3 bases short, with 11 bases between. CDR3 size: 14 residues. CDR1 is LGHDT and CDR2 is YNNKEL in the germline V gene (reference sequence).

The chain combines TRBV2 with TRBJ1-5; tentatively, D is TRBD1 (5 bases). This CDR3 contains 15 residues. Germline-derived CDR1 and CDR2 are SNHLY and FYNNEI. Between the trimmed V and J ends, which lost 5 bases and 4 bases, there was a span of 15 bases. CDR3 loop: CASSLGVLRNQPQHF. The CDR3 region has the DNA TGTGCCAGCAGTTTAGGGGTTTTGAGGAATCAGCCCCAGCATTTT.

The genes are TRBV3-1 (or the pseudogene TRBV3-2) and TRBJ2-5; weak D call: TRBD2 (6 bases). V was trimmed by 4 bases and J by 5 bases, leaving 20 bases between them. Germline assignment: CDR1 LGHDT and CDR2 YNNKEL (reference sequence). The CDR3 has 16 amino acids. As DNA, the CDR3 is TGTGCCAGCAGCCTCGGCGCGCGGGGTGGAAAGGAGACCCAGTACTTC. As protein: CASSLGARGGKETQYF.

On this clone: This same CDR3 is encoded by further DNA sequences in the sample. The J gene is TRBJ1-6, the V gene TRBV19; D remains unclear. The CDR3 has 15 residues. V lost 4 bases to trimming and J lost 3 bases, with 10 bases between them. Germline V gene data show CDR1 as LNHDA and CDR2 as SQIVND (reference sequence). The CDR3 nucleotides read TGTGCCAGTAGTAGGGGAGGTGTCTATAATTCACCCCTCCACTTT. It specifies CASSRGGVYNSPLHF.